Here is one TCR beta chain with its context. These data belong to a study of blood T cell repertoires in COVID-19. Across the study: Sites across the United States, Italy and Spain contributed samples from acute and convalescent COVID-19. Sources were T cells, B-cell-depleted T cells, or PBMCs; the material itself was cDNA or gDNA.

Original processing notes: Amplification from reference gene primers served as the basis for estimated nucleated cell counts. Measured with immunoSEQ multiplex PCR; TCRdb has only the in-frame clones, and not every one. V and J calls and clone size are as listed in that table; D and trimming were resolved from the DNA. The sample has 68,000 or so clones, 85% to 90% seen once. Germline V gene lookup returns CDR1 MRHNA and CDR2 SNTAGT. The CDR3 extends over 14 amino acids. V was shortened by 6 bases and J by 0 bases, with 11 bases between the two germline ends. Sequenced: peripheral blood. The chain recombines TRBV6-4 with TRBJ2-5; possible D gene TRBD2, 6 bases. This clonotype originated in a man aged 50 to 60 with acute or convalescent COVID-19. CDR3 sequence (DNA): TGTGCCAGCAGCCTATGCGGGGACCAAGAGACCCAGTACTTC. This codes for CASSLCGDQETQYF.